The rows below give T cell receptor beta chains drawn from one sample of a study of OX40 agonist ivuxolimab in advanced cancers. Assay used: immunoSEQ multiplex PCR; TCRdb lists only in-frame clones, some missing. Here the sample spans around 100,000 clones, 90% being singletons. The sequencing here drew on CD4+ or CD8+ T cells sorted from blood, taken in a trial of the OX40 agonist ivuxolimab. These receptor sequences come from an adult with an advanced solid tumor such as melanoma, head and neck, liver or kidney cancer. Both conserved end residues are part of each CDR3.

j_call,v_call,cdr3_aa
TRBJ1-2,TRBV6-5,CASSYLDRFYGYTF
TRBJ2-5,TRBV7-9,CASSLLGGRVQETQYF
TRBJ1-2,TRBV29-1,CSVGLQGWSGYTF
TRBJ2-1,TRBV6-5,CASSYSPDRKQFF
TRBJ2-2,TRBV6-5,CASTHSGTSGKELFF
TRBJ2-5,TRBV5-1,CASSLTSAYQETQYF
TRBJ2-1,TRBV7-2,CASSLASGGAFNEQFF
TRBJ2-3,TRBV5-1,CASSLNGFGPADTQYF
TRBJ2-4,TRBV4-1,CASSPSPTKNIQYF
TRBJ1-2,TRBV18,CASSPSRDRVNYGYTF
TRBJ1-5,TRBV25-1,CASSEGGPQHF
TRBJ2-3,TRBV9,CASSASSGTSGGIHTDTQYF
TRBJ2-2,TRBV11-3,CASSLRAGGPGYHGELFF
TRBJ2-5,TRBV11-1,CASSLYNTGGWETQYF
TRBJ1-5,TRBV2,CASSEGVWSNQPQHF
TRBJ2-7,TRBV4-1,CASSQVQRTYEQYF
TRBJ1-6,TRBV9,CASSAAGRGNSPLHF
TRBJ2-1,TRBV29-1,CSVGRGVFFNEQFF
TRBJ2-1,TRBV7-2,CASSLVGGRVGEQFF
TRBJ1-1,TRBV19,CASTTGGAKTEAFF
TRBJ2-7,TRBV18,CASSPLGGYEQYF
TRBJ2-7,TRBV30,CAWTRGSYEQYF
TRBJ2-7,TRBV29-1,CSVAGLVGSYEQYF
TRBJ1-2,TRBV6-1,CASSFRGVYGYTF
TRBJ2-5,TRBV19,CASSIPGGDETQYF
TRBJ2-5,TRBV19,CASSIAGSGPETQYF
TRBJ2-5,TRBV30,CAWSVSRQLGEYF
TRBJ1-5,TRBV10-2,CASRDYSNQPQHF
TRBJ1-2,TRBV30,CAWTQVRGLSNYGYTF
TRBJ2-7,TRBV7-9,CASSLAGTGFHEQYF
TRBJ1-6,TRBV5-1,CASSLAADNSPLHF
TRBJ2-2,TRBV7-9,CASSLGTTNTGELFF
TRBJ2-7,TRBV7-8,CASSVSGLAGGPSSYEQYF
TRBJ1-2,TRBV29-1,CSVPRDHNYGYTF
TRBJ1-3,TRBV11-2,CASSLSWLSGNTIYF
TRBJ1-3,TRBV27,CASRGQGEGNTIYF
TRBJ2-7,TRBV19,CASSIGRGPMYF
TRBJ2-5,TRBV5-1,CASSLDTGGGQETQYF
TRBJ1-2,TRBV29-1,CSGQTGASENGYTF
TRBJ2-5,TRBV29-1,CSVDLAPGETQYF